The rows below give T cell receptor beta chains drawn from one sample of a study of T cell changes during pregnancy in multiple sclerosis. Some clones are missing from TCRdb's copy, which holds only in-frame ones; the method was immunoSEQ multiplex PCR. Of 48,000 or so clones in the sample, 85% to 95% were seen once. The sample here was CD4+ T cells from peripheral blood mononuclear cells, taken in the first trimester of pregnancy. These receptors all come from a female donor with multiple sclerosis, enrolled in a pregnancy study. Each CDR3 is given with its conserved first and last residue.

v_call	j_call	cdr3_aa
TRBV19	TRBJ1-5	CASSTLKGNQPQHF
TRBV9	TRBJ2-7	CASSVGGGASGGHRPGSYEQYF
TRBV5-1	TRBJ1-2	CASSLAENYGYTF
TRBV5-4	TRBJ1-1	CASSLEQAKEAFF
TRBV19	TRBJ1-5	CATGGTGDFQPQHF
TRBV6-5	TRBJ1-5	CASSSDRASNQPQHF
TRBV9	TRBJ1-3	CASSLFWGPDPSNTIYF
TRBV20-1	TRBJ1-5	CRAGGEPQHF
TRBV7-7	TRBJ2-1	CASSLELASGGANEQFF
TRBV18	TRBJ2-3	CASSPRDTSTDTQYF
TRBV7-6	TRBJ1-6	CASSSTAFNSPLHF
TRBV2	TRBJ2-2	CASKLDRTGELFF
TRBV7-3	TRBJ2-3	CASTGGGTDTQYF
TRBV9	TRBJ1-2	CASSTDRFFNYGYTF
TRBV11-1	TRBJ2-2	CASSIEAGARGTGELFF
TRBV7-9	TRBJ2-2	CASSLWTGWETGELFF
TRBV10-3	TRBJ1-5	CAISGGGNQPQHF
TRBV7-2	TRBJ2-1	CASSLALAGGPSYNEQFF